This T cell receptor (beta chain) stems from a study of T cells in Graves' hyperthyroidism and ophthalmopathy. Template material for amplifying TCR beta CDR3 regions consisted of RNA transcripts. The HTBI primer set drove a first-round RT-PCR of the TCR CDR3. TCRdb called the multiplex PCR reads again in MiXCR, with one record for every CDR3 protein. The table has roughly 530,000 distinct CDR3 sequences, approximately 17% seen once; the top ten hold about 16%. Trimming cost V 8 bases and J 2 bases, with 13 bases left between them. The CDR3 runs 13 residues. The germline V gene encodes CDR1 MNHNS and CDR2 SASEGT. The sample holds a few counts of this clonotype.

Sequencing was done on a sample of blood. The sequence was obtained from a young woman with Graves' ophthalmopathy. The chain recombines TRBV6-1 with TRBJ2-7; a weak D match, TRBD2 (7 bases). The CDR3 DNA reads as TGTGCCAGCGGAAGGCGGGGGCCCTACGAGCAGTACTTC. Residues: CASGRRGPYEQYF.